These 23 T cell receptor beta chains came from one sample sequenced in a study of T cells in Graves' hyperthyroidism and ophthalmopathy. There were TCR beta CDR3 regions amplified from RNA transcripts. An initial round of RT-PCR targeting the TCR CDR3 relied on the HTBI primer set. A single record per CDR3 protein comes from TCRdb applying MiXCR to the multiplex PCR reads. This table holds 300,000 to 400,000 distinct CDR3 sequences, around a sixth found once. Sequencing used blood. All receptors come from a woman aged 50 to 60 with Graves' hyperthyroidism.

In its sample, this clonotype was seen many times. The chain joins TRBV6-1 to TRBJ2-5; no clear D gene. CDR1 is MNHNS and CDR2 is SASEGT in the germline V gene. The CDR3 consists of 16 residues. Trimming took 2 bases from V and 1 from J, leaving 14 bases between them. The CDR3 reads CASSESVGEIQETQYF. DNA for the CDR3: TGTGCCAGCAGTGAATCCGTAGGTGAGATCCAAGAGACCCAGTACTTC.

This clonotype was detected many times. This sequence joins TRBV3-1 and TRBJ1-1; 7 bases agree with TRBD1. The CDR3 contains 17 residues. V lost 1 base to trimming and J lost 1 base; unmatched junction nucleotides: 9. Germline V gives CDR1 LGHDT, CDR2 YNNKEL (reference sequence). The CDR3 here is CASSQGWVEGANTEAFF. CDR3 DNA: TGTGCCAGCAGCCAAGGATGGGTGGAGGGGGCGAACACTGAAGCTTTCTTT.

This clonotype was detected ten times or more. This chain uses TRBV7-8 with TRBJ2-5; D call uncertain. Germline V gene lookup returns CDR1 SGHVS and CDR2 FQNEAQ. The CDR3 covers 15 residues. Trimming removed 1 base from V and 6 bases from J, with 15 bases in between. Here the CDR3 reads CASSLVTKLLKTQYF. The CDR3 coding sequence is TGTGCCAGCAGCTTAGTTACTAAGTTACTGAAGACCCAGTACTTC.

The chain joins TRBV24-1 to TRBJ2-5; no definite D call. CDR3 length: 14 residues. Trimming removed 3 bases at V and 2 bases at J, with 9 bases between. The V gene's germline CDR1 is KGHDR and CDR2 SFDVKD. The CDR3, as DNA: TGTGCCACCAGTGATCCGACCAGTCAAGAGACCCAGTACTTC. It yields the protein CATSDPTSQETQYF.

Ten or more counts support this clonotype. The chain has TRBV5-1 and TRBJ2-3; 7 positions match TRBD2. Germline CDR1 reads SGHRS; CDR2 reads YFSETQ. V trimming: 6 bases; J trimming: 0 bases; junction bases outside the gene matches: 10. The CDR3 loop spans 16 amino acids. CDR3 nucleotide sequence: TGCGCCAGCATCGCTTCTCCTAGCGGTAGCACAGATACGCAGTATTTT. Encoded protein: CASIASPSGSTDTQYF.

The chain has TRBV6-1 and TRBJ2-7; 8 nucleotides match TRBD1. J gave up 6 bases and V 6 bases, and 10 bases lay outside the gene matches. Germline CDR1 MNHNS, CDR2 SASEGT. The CDR3 spans 14 residues. The CDR3 sequence: CASRRQGTGAEQYF. CDR3 bases: TGTGCCAGCAGGAGACAGGGGACGGGGGCCGAGCAGTACTTC.

At least ten counts were recorded for this clonotype. The chain is built from TRBV6-1 and TRBJ2-2; D unresolved. CDR3 length: 14 amino acids. Germline loops: CDR1 MNHNS, CDR2 SASEGT. With 4 bases removed from V and 5 bases from J, the gap between germline ends came to 11 bases. The CDR3 bases are TGTGCCAGCAGTGTTAGGGATGGGACCGGGGAGCTGTTTTTT. Translated: CASSVRDGTGELFF.

This clonotype turned up a few times. A read error is possible here, since a much larger clone lies one base away. This rearrangement joins TRBV2 to TRBJ1-1, with 7 positions matching TRBD1. The CDR3 is 13 residues long. V lost 5 bases and J lost 4; bases outside the gene matches: 4. In germline, CDR1 is SNHLY, CDR2 FYNNEI. The CDR3 bases are TGTGCCAGCAGTAAGCAGGGGGGCACTGAAGCTTTCTTT. Protein sequence: CASSKQGGTEAFF.

This clonotype was detected many times. This chain uses TRBV9 with TRBJ2-1; TRBD2 aligns across 11 bases. The CDR3 totals 15 residues. Germline V gene sequence: CDR1 SGDLS, CDR2 YYNGEE. With V trimmed by 0 bases and J by 6 bases, 2 bases remained unmatched. This CDR3 is CASSVVLAGVNEQFF. The CDR3 nucleotides read TGTGCCAGCAGCGTAGTACTAGCGGGAGTCAATGAGCAGTTCTTC.

The chain links TRBV19 to TRBJ2-3, with D tentatively TRBD1 (5 bases). The CDR3 runs to 13 residues. Germline V gene lookup returns CDR1 LNHDA and CDR2 SQIVND (reference sequence). Trimming took 2 bases from V and 9 from J, leaving 12 bases between them. The CDR3 spells CASSINGQGTQYF. DNA of the CDR3: TGTGCCAGTAGTATAAATGGCCAGGGAACGCAGTATTTT. The whole variable domain, filled in from reference TRBV19 and TRBJ2-3, reads DGGITQSPKYLFRKEGQNVTLSCEQNLNHDAMYWYRQDPGQGLRLIYYSQIVNDFQKGDIAEGYSVSREKKESFPLTVTSAQKNPTAFYLCASSINGQGTQYFGPGTRLTVL.

This clonotype was counted many times. The rearrangement uses TRBV12-3 or TRBV12-4 and TRBJ2-3; 10 nucleotides agree with TRBD2. The CDR3 is 15 residues long. Trimming took 6 bases from V and 1 from J; bases not matched to a gene: 4. The CDR3 DNA is TGTGCCAGCAGATATCTAGCGGGGGGCACAGATACGCAGTATTTT. This encodes CASRYLAGGTDTQYF.

This clonotype was seen repeatedly, ten times or more. The chain carries TRBV2 and TRBJ2-7; TRBD2 is a possible D gene (5 bases). CDR3 length equals 12 residues. V was cut by 7 bases and J by 7 bases, with 14 bases left in between. CDR1 and CDR2 from the germline V gene are SNHLY and FYNNEI. The CDR3 nucleotides are TGTGCCAGCAAATGGGAGACCCGGGAGCAGTACTTC. Translating it yields CASKWETREQYF.

This clonotype was counted only a few times. V and J are TRBV20-1 and TRBJ2-3; 13 bases are shared with TRBD2. Trimming cost V 3 bases and J 6 bases; bases outside gene matches: 9. This CDR3 region has 16 residues. Germline assignment: CDR1 DFQATT and CDR2 SNEGSKA (reference sequence). The CDR3 reads CSASPPGTSGDDTQYF. CDR3 DNA: TGCAGTGCTAGCCCCCCCGGGACTAGCGGGGATGATACGCAGTATTTT.

This clonotype was observed many times. The rearrangement joins TRBV11-2 to TRBJ2-1; perhaps TRBD1 as D (6 bases). Between the trimmed V and J ends, which lost 4 bases and 7 bases, there was a span of 14 bases. The CDR3 runs to 14 residues. CDR1 SGHAT and CDR2 FQNNGV come from the germline V gene. The CDR3 spells CASSSSFDRNEQFF. The CDR3 nucleotides are TGTGCCAGCAGCTCCTCTTTCGACAGGAATGAGCAGTTCTTC.

This clonotype was counted many times. The chain recombines TRBV3-1 with TRBJ2-1; D ambiguous. The CDR3 is made up of 14 amino acids. Germline assignment: CDR1 LGHDT and CDR2 YNNKEL (reference sequence). Trimming removed 0 bases at V and 5 bases at J, with 8 bases between. The CDR3 bases are TGTGCCAGCAGCCAAGATCAAGGGAACAATGAGCAGTTCTTC. Encoded protein: CASSQDQGNNEQFF.

This clonotype was picked up many times. The V and J genes are TRBV10-3 and TRBJ1-1, with 8 bases aligning to TRBD1. The V gene's germline CDR1 is ENHRY and CDR2 SYGVKD. This CDR3 is 17 amino acids long. V trimming: 3 bases; J trimming: 0 bases; junction bases outside the gene matches: 9. CDR3 sequence reads: CAISDSGTGVMNTEAFF. The CDR3 DNA follows: TGTGCCATCAGTGATAGTGGGACAGGTGTCATGAACACTGAAGCTTTCTTT.

V gene TRBV29-1 combines with J gene TRBJ1-5, with unresolved D. Trimming removed 5 bases from V and 4 bases from J, with 12 bases in between. The CDR3 has 13 amino acids. CDR1 and CDR2 (germline): SQVTM, ANQGSEA. The CDR3 coding sequence is TGCAGCGTTACCTGGAGCGATAATCAGCCCCAGCATTTT. Translation gives CSVTWSDNQPQHF.

The table lists this clonotype with many counts. This chain uses TRBV7-9 with TRBJ2-4; D perhaps matches TRBD1 (6 bases). CDR1 and CDR2 from the germline V gene are SEHNR and FQNEAQ (reference sequence). The CDR3 spans 14 residues. V was shortened by 5 bases and J by 5 bases, with 13 bases between the two germline ends. This chain's CDR3 is CASSPPGQQNIQYF. The DNA of the CDR3 is TGTGCCAGCAGCCCCCCCGGACAGCAAAACATTCAGTACTTC.

This clonotype showed up many times. The chain has TRBV27 and TRBJ2-3; 9 nucleotides line up with TRBD2. V shed 3 bases and J 0 bases; nucleotides not matched to a gene: 10. The CDR3 length is 18 residues. The germline CDR1 and CDR2 sequences are MNHEY and SMNVEV (reference sequence). The CDR3 reads CASSFFAGGGYSTDTQYF. The CDR3 nucleotides read TGTGCCAGCAGTTTCTTCGCGGGAGGGGGTTATAGCACAGATACGCAGTATTTT.

This clonotype was counted a few times. CDR3 amino acids: CASSGTNADTQYF. CDR3 coding DNA: TGTGCCAGCAGCGGGACTAACGCAGATACGCAGTATTTT. The chain combines TRBV7-3 with TRBJ2-3; 7 bases align to TRBD2. Germline assignment: CDR1 SGHTA and CDR2 FQGTGA. Trimming removed 5 bases from V and 4 bases from J; junction bases left unmatched: 3. This CDR3 is 13 amino acids long.

Many counts were recorded for this clonotype. Sequence at one end of the junction differs from germline and may be a read error. This chain joins TRBV2 and TRBJ2-1; 10 positions agree with TRBD2. The CDR3 loop spans 16 amino acids. Looked up from germline, CDR1 is SNHLY and CDR2 is FYNNEI. CDR3 protein: CASSVTLAGAHNEQFF. For the CDR3, the DNA is TGTGCCAGCAGTGTCACCCTAGCGGGAGCCCACAATGAACAGTTCTTC.

In this sample, this clonotype turned up many times. The chain uses TRBV6-1 and TRBJ1-1; D gene unclear. V lost 7 bases and J lost 7, with 10 bases in between. Germline-derived CDR1 and CDR2 are MNHNS and SASEGT. The CDR3 consists of 11 residues. The CDR3 region is CASKQRSEAFF. The DNA of the CDR3 is TGTGCCAGCAAACAGCGAAGTGAAGCTTTCTTT.

About this clonotype: A much more abundant neighbour one base away suggests this may be a read error. This chain uses TRBV20-1 with TRBJ1-1; D remains ambiguous. Germline values: CDR1 DFQATT, CDR2 SNEGSKA (reference sequence). CDR3 length: 11 residues. CDR3 region: CSADTNTEASF. The CDR3 coding sequence is TGCAGTGCTGACACCAACACTGAAGCTTCCTTT.